The clone carrying this TCR beta chain was seen at least ten times. The target antigen is unknown. The CDR3 runs to 13 residues. Trimming shortened V by 0 bases and J by 3 bases, and 6 bases separated the two germline ends. CDR1 SGHKS and CDR2 YYEKEE come from the germline V gene (reference sequence). This sample is drawn from a study of T cells after posttransplantation cyclophosphamide. Study results and limitations: Tissue-infiltrating T cells from skin or gut overlapped little with blood T cells. Donor CD8+ memory clones often dominated recipient blood repertoires at later times. After PTCy, TRB diversity resembled that of CNI/methotrexate controls.

Here immunoSEQ multiplex PCR was the method, and the copy in TCRdb shows in-frame clones only, minus some. This sample comprises approximately 12,000 clones, none seen once only. Cyclophosphamide on days +3 and +4 followed busulfan-fludarabine conditioning and a marrow graft. The sample in question was PBMCs, obtained after allogeneic stem cell transplant with posttransplant cyclophosphamide. This receptor was obtained from a female patient between 35 and 55 years old who received an allogeneic stem cell transplant from a related donor, was CMV-positive, and had acute GVHD only. A subset of T cells may come from the graft donor. The chain carries TRBV5-5 and TRBJ1-2; possibly TRBD1 for D (5 bases). CDR3 nucleotide sequence: TGTGCCAGCAGCTTGGCGGGGGACTATGGCTACACCTTC. This encodes CASSLAGDYGYTF.